The 21 T cell receptor beta chains below were found in one sample sequenced in a study of Graves' ophthalmopathy and Graves' hyperthyroidism. The authors amplified TCR beta CDR3 regions from RNA transcripts. RT-PCR was first run with HTBI primers, then multiplex PCR in a second round. Via MiXCR, TCRdb re-called the multiplex PCR reads, giving one row per CDR3 protein. The table records 350,000 to 400,000 distinct CDR3 sequences, 15% to 17% of them present only once. Sequencing was done on a sample of peripheral blood. The receptors come from a woman in her late teens or twenties with stable Graves' hyperthyroidism.

The sample holds many counts of this clonotype. V usage is TRBV6-2 or TRBV6-3 and J usage is TRBJ1-2, with 8 bases lining up with TRBD1. The J segment lost 12 bases and the V segment lost 6 bases, leaving 12 bases of the junction unmatched. This CDR3 has 13 residues. Germline V gene sequence: CDR1 MNHEY, CDR2 SVGEGT. CDR3 amino acids: CASRPKGDRPNTF. CDR3 DNA sequence: TGTGCCAGCAGGCCCAAGGGGGACAGGCCAAACACCTTC.

This clonotype has at least ten counts. The chain is built from TRBV25-1 and TRBJ1-5; D is uncertain. Germline V lookup: CDR1 MGHDK, CDR2 SYGVNS. With 5 bases removed from V and 6 bases from J, the gap between germline ends came to 8 bases. CDR3 length: 12 amino acids. The CDR3 DNA is TGTGCCAGCAGTAAATCCGGTCAGCCCCAGCATTTT. The encoded protein is CASSKSGQPQHF. Based on the CDR3 plus reference TRBV25-1 and TRBJ1-5, the full variable domain is EADIYQTPRYLVIGTGKKITLECSQTMGHDKMYWYQQDPGMELHLIHYSYGVNSTEKGDLSSESTVSRIRTEHFPLTLESARPSHTSQYLCASSKSGQPQHFGDGTRLSIL.

This clonotype was detected ten times or more. The genes are TRBV20-1 and TRBJ2-2; 9 bases line up with TRBD2. V lost 3 bases, J lost 3 bases, and 2 bases stayed unmatched. CDR3 length: 14 residues. Germline CDR1 reads DFQATT; CDR2 reads SNEGSKA (reference sequence). Here the CDR3 DNA reads TGCAGTGCTAGTGTAGCGGGGGACACCGGGGAGCTGTTTTTT. Translation gives CSASVAGDTGELFF.

The chain joins TRBV28 to TRBJ1-5; perhaps TRBD1 as D (6 bases). This CDR3 has 12 amino acids. Germline lookup yields CDR1 MDHEN and CDR2 SYDVKM. The germline V and J ends were trimmed by 7 bases and 6 bases, with 10 bases remaining between them. The CDR3 sequence is CASTRGSQPQHF. The CDR3 DNA is TGTGCCAGCACCAGGGGCAGTCAGCCCCAGCATTTT. Complete variable domain (other parts from reference TRBV28 and TRBJ1-5): DVKVTQSSRYLVKRTGEKVFLECVQDMDHENMFWYRQDPGLGLRLIYFSYDVKMKEKGDIPEGYSVSREKKERFSLILESASTNQTSMYLCASTRGSQPQHFGDGTRLSIL.

V and J are TRBV6-2 or TRBV6-3 and TRBJ1-2; D is ambiguous. V lost 0 bases and J 0 bases, leaving 8 bases between the germline ends. The CDR3 has 15 residues. Germline V lookup: CDR1 MNHEY, CDR2 SVGEGT. The CDR3 nucleotides are TGTGCCAGCAGTTACTCGTGGAGAACTAACTATGGCTACACCTTC. As protein: CASSYSWRTNYGYTF.

This clonotype was seen ten or more times. The CDR3 nucleotides read TGTGCCAGTAGTATGGACAGTCTCTCCTACGAGCAGTACTTC. This translates into CASSMDSLSYEQYF. This chain uses TRBV19 with TRBJ2-7; maybe TRBD1 (6 bases). The CDR3 contains 14 residues. CDR1 is LNHDA, CDR2 SQIVND, per germline (reference sequence). Trimming removed 3 bases from V and 0 bases from J, with 9 bases in between.

This clonotype has ten or more counts. V and J are TRBV6-2 or TRBV6-3 and TRBJ1-1; D might be TRBD1 (6 bases). The length of the CDR3 is 15 residues. Trimming removed 2 bases at V and 5 bases at J, with 15 bases between. Germline CDR1 MNHEY, CDR2 SVGEGT. CDR3 in amino acids: CASSYGGASGTEAFF. The DNA for the CDR3 is TGTGCCAGCAGTTACGGGGGGGCGTCAGGGACTGAAGCTTTCTTT.

This clonotype came up many times. V usage is TRBV7-2 and J usage is TRBJ1-5; D call uncertain. This CDR3 contains 13 residues. The germline CDR1 and CDR2 sequences are SGHTA and FQGNSA. Deletions cut 2 bases from V and 7 bases from J, with 9 bases between. CDR3 protein: CASSLLLGQPQHF. CDR3 bases: TGTGCCAGCAGCTTACTCCTTGGGCAGCCCCAGCATTTT.

Of note for this clonotype: The germline gene is not matched at one end of the junction; a read error may be the cause. V is TRBV27 and J is TRBJ1-2; D is undetermined. Germline values: CDR1 MNHEY, CDR2 SMNVEV (reference sequence). The CDR3 is made up of 13 amino acids. The CDR3 reads CASSPEQSYGYTF. Written as DNA, the CDR3 is TGTGCCAGCAGCCCGGAACAGTCCTATGGTTACACCTTC.

This clonotype was observed many times. The chain has TRBV5-1 and TRBJ2-2; tentatively, D is TRBD2 (5 bases). Trimming removed 4 bases from V and 0 bases from J, with 7 bases in between. From germline, CDR1 is SGHRS and CDR2 YFSETQ. This CDR3 is built from 14 residues. CDR3 region: CASSTTTNTGELFF. The CDR3 nucleotides are TGCGCCAGCAGCACGACTACGAACACCGGGGAGCTGTTTTTT. The whole variable domain, remainder taken from reference TRBV5-1 and TRBJ2-2, is KAGVTQTPRYLIKTRGQQVTLSCSPISGHRSVSWYQQTPGQGLQFLFEYFSETQRNKGNFPGRFSGRQFSNSRSEMNVSTLELGDSALYLCASSTTTNTGELFFGEGSRLTVL.

V gene TRBV19 combines with J gene TRBJ2-7, with 10 bases lining up with TRBD2. This CDR3 has 16 amino acids. Germline lookup yields CDR1 LNHDA and CDR2 SQIVND (reference sequence). With 3 bases clipped from V and 6 bases from J, the junction kept 11 bases outside the gene matches. CDR3 residues: CASSIPSGLAIGEQYF. CDR3 nucleotide sequence: TGTGCCAGTAGTATTCCTTCGGGACTAGCGATTGGCGAGCAGTACTTC.

The chain employs TRBV6-1 and TRBJ2-6; D may be TRBD1 (6 bases). V was trimmed by 3 bases and J by 2 bases, leaving 8 bases between them. The CDR3 extends over 15 amino acids. The germline V gene encodes CDR1 MNHNS and CDR2 SASEGT. The CDR3 is CASSETGPGANVLTF. The DNA for the CDR3 is TGTGCCAGCAGTGAGACAGGTCCTGGGGCCAACGTCCTGACTTTC.

This clonotype was counted only a few times. The gene calls are TRBV5-1 and TRBJ2-2; no clear D gene. The CDR3 is 16 amino acids. Germline-derived CDR1 and CDR2 are SGHRS and YFSETQ. V lost 4 bases, J lost 3 bases, and 16 bases lay in between. CDR3 protein: CASSPYRIGDTGELFF. In nucleotides, the CDR3 is TGCGCCAGCAGCCCCTACAGAATTGGTGACACCGGGGAGCTGTTTTTT.

This clonotype occurred many times. The rearrangement joins TRBV6-1 to TRBJ1-5, with 7 nucleotides matching TRBD1. With 6 bases clipped from V and 7 bases from J, the junction kept 9 bases outside the gene matches. This CDR3 contains 14 residues. The germline gives CDR1 MNHNS, CDR2 SASEGT. The CDR3 DNA reads as TGTGCCAGCAGCGCAGGGGGGGGGTGGCAGCCCCAGCATTTT. It is translated as CASSAGGGWQPQHF.

This chain connects TRBV5-1 to TRBJ1-2, with D perhaps TRBD1 (5 bases). The CDR3 has 15 residues. V gave up 0 bases and J gave up 5 bases, with 14 bases separating them. Germline V CDR1 and CDR2: SGHRS, YFSETQ. CDR3 region: CASSLAQTERYGYTF. As DNA, the CDR3 is TGCGCCAGCAGCTTGGCTCAGACAGAGAGATATGGCTACACCTTC.

In this sample, this clonotype turned up many times. The V call is TRBV7-2, the J call TRBJ1-5, with TRBD1 matching over 9 bases. Unmatched junction bases numbered 7, after V lost 5 bases and J lost 5 bases. The CDR3 is made up of 15 amino acids. The germline V gene encodes CDR1 SGHTA and CDR2 FQGNSA. The CDR3 spells CASSRGTGQDQPQHF. The CDR3 bases are TGTGCCAGCAGCAGGGGGACAGGGCAAGATCAGCCCCAGCATTTT.

This clonotype was counted many times. The chain combines TRBV29-1 with TRBJ1-1; D unresolved. Germline CDR1 SQVTM, CDR2 ANQGSEA. The V end was cut by 8 bases, the J end by 3 bases, with 22 bases between. The CDR3 has 15 amino acids. CDR3 protein: CSIQPRAAMDTEAFF. CDR3 DNA: TGCAGCATACAACCCCGCGCGGCGATGGACACTGAAGCTTTCTTT.

This clonotype has only a few counts. The chain is built from TRBV4-2 and TRBJ2-7; TRBD1 aligns across 9 bases. Germline V gives CDR1 LGHNA, CDR2 YNFKEQ. Trimming at V came to 2 bases and at J to 1 base, leaving 9 bases not matched to a gene. The CDR3 is made up of 17 amino acids. CDR3 bases: TGTGCCAGCAGCCAACTCACCGGGACAGGGAATTCCTACGAGCAGTACTTC. As protein: CASSQLTGTGNSYEQYF.

The CDR3 protein is CASSMGGPEETQYF. The CDR3 coding sequence is TGTGCCAGCTCTATGGGGGGGCCCGAGGAGACCCAGTACTTC. V is TRBV6-1 and J is TRBJ2-5; D perhaps matches TRBD2 (7 bases). Germline V lookup: CDR1 MNHNS, CDR2 SASEGT. The CDR3 contains 14 residues. Trimming took off 8 bases at V and 5 bases at J, with 18 bases between the two ends.

The table lists this clonotype with many counts. V is TRBV6-5 and J is TRBJ2-5, with 10 nucleotides matching TRBD1. CDR3 size: 15 residues. The germline V gene has CDR1 MNHEY and CDR2 SVGAGI. The ends lost 4 bases at V and 6 bases at J; junction bases unmatched: 8. CDR3 in DNA: TGTGCCAGCAGTTTTCTGACAGGGGGCGATAAGACCCAGTACTTC. This sequence encodes CASSFLTGGDKTQYF.

This clonotype was counted once. A much more abundant neighbour one base away suggests this may be a read error. The CDR3 region has the DNA TGCAGTGCTAGAGATTGGGACAGGAGAAACGAGCAGTGCTTC. It yields the protein CSARDWDRRNEQCF. This chain connects TRBV20-1 to TRBJ2-7, with 8 bases lining up with TRBD1. CDR1 is DFQATT and CDR2 is SNEGSKA in the germline V gene (reference sequence). The CDR3 is 14 residues long.